The entry below describes one TCR beta chain. These data come from a study of T cell changes during pregnancy in multiple sclerosis. Repertoires were generated with immunoSEQ multiplex PCR, while TCRdb's copy carries only in-frame clones and drops some. The sample has about 50,000 clones, about 94% seen once. Trimming removed 4 bases at V and 5 bases at J, with 11 bases between. CDR3 size: 13 residues. Germline lookup yields CDR1 LNHDA and CDR2 SQIVND (reference sequence). The starting material was CD4+ T cells from peripheral blood mononuclear cells, obtained after pregnancy. The chain joins TRBV19 to TRBJ1-2, with a weak D call TRBD1 (5 bases). The TCR comes from a female donor with multiple sclerosis, enrolled in a pregnancy study. CDR3 sequence reads: CASSTDSQYGYTF. The CDR3 DNA reads TGTGCCAGTAGTACCGACAGCCAGTATGGCTACACCTTC.